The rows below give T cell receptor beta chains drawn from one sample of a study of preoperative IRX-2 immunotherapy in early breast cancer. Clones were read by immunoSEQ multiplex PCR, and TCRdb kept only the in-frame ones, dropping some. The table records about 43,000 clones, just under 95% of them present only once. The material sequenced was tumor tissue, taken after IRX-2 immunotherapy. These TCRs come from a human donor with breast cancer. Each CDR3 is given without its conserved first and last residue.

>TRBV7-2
ASSLGQATQY
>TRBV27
ASSLAHTGAILYEQY
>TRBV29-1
SVGRNTEAF
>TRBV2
ASKGESSGREQY
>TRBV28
ASSPGRGSSYEAF
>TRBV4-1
ASSQQGTSNQPQH
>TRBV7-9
ASYRGEETQY
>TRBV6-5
ASSSYGTAQDNEAF
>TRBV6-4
ASTLGTGNAGELF
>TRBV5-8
ASSWGFRTGNTIY
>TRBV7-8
ASSALPGLAGGQETQY
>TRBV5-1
ASSLVPPGQGTDTQY
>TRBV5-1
ASSSRPSGGAGEQF
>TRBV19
ATSGRAYEQY
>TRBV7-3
ASSLSGSSYYEQY
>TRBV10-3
AISDSGQGYEQY
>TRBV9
ASSVGEGYEQY